This TCR beta chain was documented in a study of T cell changes during pregnancy in multiple sclerosis. Only in-frame clones appear in the TCRdb table, and some are missing; sequencing was by immunoSEQ multiplex PCR. The data show roughly 86,000 clones, around 94% seen once. Trimming removed 5 bases at V and 4 bases at J, with 9 bases between. In germline, CDR1 is SGHVS, CDR2 FNYEAQ. The CDR3 runs to 13 residues. The TCR comes from a female donor with multiple sclerosis, enrolled in a pregnancy study. The source material was peripheral blood, sampled in the first trimester of pregnancy. This chain uses TRBV7-6 with TRBJ2-1; a weak D match, TRBD2 (5 bases). The CDR3 loop reads CASSQEVYNEQFF. DNA of the CDR3: TGTGCCAGCAGCCAGGAGGTGTACAATGAGCAGTTCTTC. Filled out from reference TRBV7-6 and TRBJ2-1, the complete variable domain reads GAGVSQSPRYKVTKRGQDVALRCDPISGHVSLYWYRQALGQGPEFLTYFNYEAQQDKSGLPNDRFSAERPEGSISTLTIQRTEQRDSAMYRCASSQEVYNEQFFGPGTRLTVL.